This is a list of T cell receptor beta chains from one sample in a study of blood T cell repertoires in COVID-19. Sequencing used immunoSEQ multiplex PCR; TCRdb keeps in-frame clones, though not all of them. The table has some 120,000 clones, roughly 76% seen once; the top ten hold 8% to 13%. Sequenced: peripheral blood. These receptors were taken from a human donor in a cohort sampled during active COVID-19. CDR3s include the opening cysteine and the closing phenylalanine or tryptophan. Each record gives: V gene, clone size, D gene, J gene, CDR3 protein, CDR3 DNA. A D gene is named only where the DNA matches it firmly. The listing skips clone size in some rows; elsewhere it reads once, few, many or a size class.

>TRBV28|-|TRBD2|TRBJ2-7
CASWGREGSEQYF
TGTGCCAGCTGGGGGCGGGAGGGTTCCGAGCAGTACTTC
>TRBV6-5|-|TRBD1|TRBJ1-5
CASSRDRGNQPQHF
TGTGCCAGTTCCCGGGACAGGGGCAACCAGCCCCAGCATTTT
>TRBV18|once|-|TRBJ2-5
CASSPGQQETQYF
TGTGCCAGCTCACCAGGCCAGCAAGAGACCCAGTACTTC
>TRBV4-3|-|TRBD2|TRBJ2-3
CASSLGTSGGADTQYF
TGCGCCAGCAGCCTAGGGACTAGCGGGGGGGCAGATACGCAGTATTTT
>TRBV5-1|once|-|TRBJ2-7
CASRRDGGYEQYF
TGCGCCAGCAGGCGGGACGGCGGATACGAGCAGTACTTC
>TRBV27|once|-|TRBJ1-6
CASSLFGGEGQHNSPLHF
TGTGCCAGCAGTTTATTCGGGGGTGAGGGGCAACATAATTCACCCCTCCACTTT
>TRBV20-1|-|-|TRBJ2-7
CSAREGPEQYF
TGCAGTGCTAGAGAGGGGCCGGAGCAGTACTTC
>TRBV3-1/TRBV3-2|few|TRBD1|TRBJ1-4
CASSQTGGKEKLFF
TGTGCCAGCAGCCAGACAGGGGGCAAGGAAAAACTGTTTTTT
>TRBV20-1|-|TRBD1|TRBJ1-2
CSAKTGDGYTF
TGCAGTGCTAAGACAGGGGATGGCTACACCTTC
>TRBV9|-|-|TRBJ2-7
CASSGTGGLYEQYF
TGTGCCAGCAGCGGAACAGGGGGACTATACGAGCAGTACTTC
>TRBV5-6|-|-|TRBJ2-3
CASRLRGTSTDTQYF
TGTGCCAGCAGACTCAGGGGTACTAGCACAGATACGCAGTATTTT
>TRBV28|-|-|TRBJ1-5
CASRGSNNQPQHF
TGTGCCAGCAGGGGCAGTAACAATCAGCCCCAGCATTTT
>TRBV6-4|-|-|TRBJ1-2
CASSDSFGLPYGYTF
TGTGCCAGCAGTGACTCTTTCGGACTACCGTATGGCTACACCTTC
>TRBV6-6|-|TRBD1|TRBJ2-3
CAAQQGATDTQYF
TGTGCCGCGCAACAGGGGGCAACAGATACGCAGTATTTT
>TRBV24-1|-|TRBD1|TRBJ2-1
CATSASRGQGSHEQFF
TGTGCCACCAGTGCCTCTAGGGGACAGGGCTCGCATGAGCAGTTCTTC
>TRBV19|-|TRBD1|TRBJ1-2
CASSTRDRVQYGYTF
TGTGCCAGTAGTACCAGGGACAGGGTTCAATATGGCTACACCTTC
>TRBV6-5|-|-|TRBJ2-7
CASSYSGTNEQYF
TGTGCCAGCAGTTACTCCGGGACAAACGAGCAGTACTTC
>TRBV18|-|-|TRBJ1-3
CASSPGRLGNTIYF
TGTGCCAGCTCACCGGGCCGCCTCGGAAACACCATATATTTT
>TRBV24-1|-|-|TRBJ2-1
CATSVGGSQNEQFF
TGTGCCACCAGTGTAGGAGGTAGCCAAAATGAGCAGTTCTTC
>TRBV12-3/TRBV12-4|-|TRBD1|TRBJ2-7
CASSRDRQREQYF
TGTGCCAGCAGTCGGGACAGGCAAAGGGAGCAGTACTTC
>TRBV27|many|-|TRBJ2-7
CASSLVPGSYEQYF
TGTGCCAGCAGTTTAGTGCCGGGATCCTACGAGCAGTACTTC
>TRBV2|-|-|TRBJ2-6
CASKIVASGANVLTF
TGTGCCAGCAAAATCGTAGCCTCTGGGGCCAACGTCCTGACTTTC
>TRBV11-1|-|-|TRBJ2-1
CASTDILAPRDEQFF
TGTGCCAGCACCGATATTCTGGCCCCCCGGGATGAGCAGTTCTTC
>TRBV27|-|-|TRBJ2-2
CASSRTGSPGELFF
TGTGCCAGCAGTAGAACAGGTTCCCCCGGGGAGCTGTTTTTT
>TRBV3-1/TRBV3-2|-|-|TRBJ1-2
CASSQGPGPNYGYTF
TGTGCCAGCAGCCAAGGGCCAGGGCCTAACTATGGCTACACCTTC
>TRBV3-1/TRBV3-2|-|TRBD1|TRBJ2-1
CASSQDFIFGQDYNEQFF
TGTGCCAGCAGCCAAGATTTTATCTTTGGACAGGACTACAATGAGCAGTTCTTC
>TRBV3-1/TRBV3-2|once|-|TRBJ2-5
CASSRGQWQETQYF
TGTGCCAGCAGCCGCGGACAGTGGCAAGAGACCCAGTACTTC
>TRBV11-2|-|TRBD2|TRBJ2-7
CASSLDRGGFIGQYF
TGTGCCAGCAGCTTAGATCGGGGAGGGTTCATTGGGCAGTACTTC
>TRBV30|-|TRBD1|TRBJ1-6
CAWSRGRGMNSPLHF
TGTGCCTGGAGTCGAGGCAGGGGGATGAATTCACCCCTCCACTTT
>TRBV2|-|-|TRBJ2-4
CASTKSRENIGKNIQYF
TGTGCCAGTACGAAAAGCAGGGAAAACATAGGCAAAAACATTCAGTACTTC
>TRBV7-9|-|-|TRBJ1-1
CASSYGQKNTEAFF
TGTGCCAGCAGCTATGGACAGAAGAACACTGAAGCTTTCTTT
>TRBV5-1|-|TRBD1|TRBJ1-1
CASSPGQGNTEAFF
TGCGCCAGCAGCCCAGGACAGGGGAACACTGAAGCTTTCTTT
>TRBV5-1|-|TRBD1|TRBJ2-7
CASSPTGSVSYEQYF
TGCGCCAGCAGTCCGACAGGGTCGGTCTCCTACGAGCAGTACTTC
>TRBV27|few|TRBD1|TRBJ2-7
CASSGGTGGTYEQYF
TGTGCCAGCAGTGGCGGGACAGGGGGAACCTACGAGCAGTACTTC
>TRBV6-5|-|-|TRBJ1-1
CASTSGRPSIEAFF
TGTGCCAGCACCTCTGGGAGGCCGAGCATTGAAGCTTTCTTT
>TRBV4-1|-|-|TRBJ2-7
CASSQGPTGTYEQYF
TGCGCCAGCAGCCAAGGCCCTACAGGGACCTACGAGCAGTACTTC
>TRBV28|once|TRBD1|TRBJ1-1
CASSSHRGTGEAFF
TGTGCCAGCAGTTCTCACAGGGGGACAGGTGAAGCTTTCTTT
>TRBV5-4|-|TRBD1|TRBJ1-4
CASSFYSTGADNEKLFF
TGTGCCAGCAGCTTCTATAGTACAGGGGCAGATAATGAAAAACTGTTTTTT
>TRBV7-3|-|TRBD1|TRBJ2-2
CASSLRGQGLFF
TGTGCCAGCAGCTTAAGGGGACAGGGCCTGTTTTTT
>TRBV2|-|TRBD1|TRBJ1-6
CASSPTPLQGSPLHF
TGTGCCAGCAGTCCTACCCCCTTACAGGGGAGTCCCCTCCACTTT
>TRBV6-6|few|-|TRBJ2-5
CASSLAFQETQYF
TGTGCCAGCAGTTTAGCGTTCCAAGAGACCCAGTACTTC
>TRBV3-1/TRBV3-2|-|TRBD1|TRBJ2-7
CASSNNPGTGSSEQYF
TGTGCCAGCAGCAACAACCCCGGGACAGGGTCTAGCGAGCAGTACTTC
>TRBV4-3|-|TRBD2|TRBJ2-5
CASSQELLAGVPRRETQYF
TGCGCCAGCAGCCAGGAACTACTAGCGGGGGTCCCCCGAAGAGAGACCCAGTACTTC
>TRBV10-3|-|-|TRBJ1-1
CAISESWVIANTEAFF
TGTGCCATCAGTGAGTCGTGGGTCATAGCGAACACTGAAGCTTTCTTT
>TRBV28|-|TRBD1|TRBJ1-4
CASTNRGTVNEKLFF
TGTGCCAGCACGAACCGCGGGACAGTAAATGAAAAACTGTTTTTT
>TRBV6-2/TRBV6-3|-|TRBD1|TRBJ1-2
CASSFRQGVTF
TGTGCCAGCAGTTTTCGACAGGGGGTCACCTTC
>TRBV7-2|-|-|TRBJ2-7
CASSLGGGHLSYEQYF
TGTGCCAGCAGCTTAGGGGGGGGACACCTCTCCTACGAGCAGTACTTC
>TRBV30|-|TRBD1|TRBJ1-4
CAWSTGGWEKLFF
TGTGCCTGGAGCACAGGGGGCTGGGAAAAACTGTTTTTT
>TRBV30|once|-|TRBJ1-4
CAWSRRLKLFF
TGTGCCTGGAGTCGCAGACTAAAACTGTTTTTT
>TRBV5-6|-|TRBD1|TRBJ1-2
CASSRGQSYGYTF
TGTGCCAGCAGCCGGGGACAGAGCTATGGCTACACCTTC
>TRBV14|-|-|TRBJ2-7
CASSRETGSTYEQYF
TGTGCCAGCAGCCGGGAAACAGGTAGCACCTACGAGCAGTACTTC
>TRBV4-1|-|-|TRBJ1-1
CASSQRHSMNTEAFF
TGCGCCAGCAGCCAACGGCACAGTATGAACACTGAAGCTTTCTTT
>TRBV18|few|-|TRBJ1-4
CASSPVRTGILEKLFF
TGTGCCAGCTCACCGGTCCGCACAGGGATTTTAGAAAAACTGTTTTTT
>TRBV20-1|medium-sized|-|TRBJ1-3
CSACDLFSGNTIYF
TGCAGTGCTTGTGACCTGTTCTCTGGAAACACCATATATTTT
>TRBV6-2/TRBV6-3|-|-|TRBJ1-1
CASSYGGVGTEAFF
TGTGCCAGCAGTTACGGGGGCGTAGGCACTGAAGCTTTCTTT
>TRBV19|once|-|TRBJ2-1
CASSISGSANEQFF
TGTGCCAGTAGTATTTCCGGGAGCGCCAATGAGCAGTTCTTC
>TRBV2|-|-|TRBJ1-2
CASSVSGRGGYGYTF
TGTGCCAGCAGTGTCAGCGGGCGCGGTGGCTATGGCTACACCTTC